A selection of T cell receptor beta chains follows, all from one sample in a study of PD-1 blockade in classical Hodgkin lymphoma. Profiled with immunoSEQ multiplex PCR; TCRdb holds only in-frame clones, not every one. Altogether 110,000 or so clones are present, 89% being singletons, with the ten largest covering roughly 19%. The starting material was peripheral blood mononuclear cells (PBMCs), obtained before the fourth cycle of nivolumab. All receptors come from a human donor with classical Hodgkin lymphoma. The CDR3 runs from the conserved cysteine through the conserved F or W. The D gene is left open where the match is weak. Clone size is not always given. Where it is, it says once, few, many or a class for expanded clones.

cdr3_aa cdr3_nt d_call clone_size j_call v_call
CASSGLADSYEQYF TGTGCCAGCAGTGGGTTAGCGGATTCCTACGAGCAGTACTTC - - TRBJ2-7 TRBV25-1
CASSPTLDREVDQPQHF TGTGCCAGCAGCCCCACACTAGACAGGGAGGTGGATCAGCCCCAGCATTTT - - TRBJ1-5 TRBV21-1
CASSEPRAQYF TGTGCCAGCAGTGAACCCCGGGCCCAGTACTTC - - TRBJ2-5 TRBV6-1
CAIRVGLPAGEQYF TGTGCCATCAGGGTCGGACTACCCGCGGGCGAGCAGTACTTC - - TRBJ2-7 TRBV10-3
CASSFSIDEQFF TGTGCCAGCAGCTTCAGTATCGATGAGCAGTTCTTC - few TRBJ2-1 TRBV7-6
CASIDSSGPGKAFF TGTGCCAGCATAGATAGTTCGGGTCCGGGGAAAGCTTTCTTT - - TRBJ1-1 TRBV2
CASSIGQGSYEQYF TGTGCCAGCAGCATCGGACAGGGCTCCTACGAGCAGTACTTC TRBD1 - TRBJ2-7 TRBV5-5
CASRGPGTSPLHF TGTGCCAGCAGGGGTCCCGGGACAAGTCCCCTCCACTTT - - TRBJ1-6 TRBV6-1
CAWTGIMSGSLPTDTQYF TGTGCCTGGACCGGCATTATGAGCGGGAGCCTTCCCACAGATACGCAGTATTTT TRBD2 once TRBJ2-3 TRBV30
CATLRGRIYEQYF TGTGCCACCCTCCGGGGACGTATCTACGAGCAGTACTTC - - TRBJ2-7 TRBV28
CASSLMTSTISGELFF TGCGCCAGCAGCTTGATGACTAGCACCATATCCGGGGAGCTGTTTTTT TRBD2 - TRBJ2-2 TRBV5-1
CASSQSPGQIYEQYF TGCGCCAGCAGCCAGTCGCCGGGACAGATCTACGAGCAGTACTTC TRBD1 once TRBJ2-7 TRBV4-1
CASRREPQGVNEQFF TGCGCCAGCAGACGAGAGCCGCAGGGGGTCAATGAGCAGTTCTTC TRBD1 - TRBJ2-1 TRBV5-1
CASSRNRVAGGEQYF TGTGCCAGCAGCCGCAACAGAGTAGCGGGAGGTGAGCAGTACTTC TRBD2 once TRBJ2-7 TRBV11-2
CASSWLSRHQYF TGTGCCAGCAGCTGGTTGAGTCGACACCAGTACTTC - - TRBJ2-7 TRBV5-5
CASHQDTVNTEAFF TGTGCCAGCCATCAAGACACCGTGAACACTGAAGCTTTCTTT - - TRBJ1-1 TRBV2
CASSSESTSYEQYF TGTGCCAGCAGCTCAGAGAGTACCTCCTACGAGCAGTACTTC - - TRBJ2-7 TRBV11-2
CASSQDYVTGPSYTF TGCGCCAGCAGCCAAGATTATGTGACAGGTCCCAGCTACACCTTC - - TRBJ1-2 TRBV4-1
CAISQGLPNYGYTF TGTGCCATCAGCCAAGGGCTTCCTAACTATGGCTACACCTTC - - TRBJ1-2 TRBV10-3